This T cell receptor beta chain emerged from a study of blood T cells in healthy people across ages. Together with a sample-barcoded 5' primer, a J-beta primer mix was included in a second PCR lasting roughly 6 to 12 cycles. A single record per CDR3 protein comes from TCRdb applying MiXCR to the 5' RACE reads. The top ten hold 9.4% of the sample, which has fewer than 800,000 distinct CDR3 sequences, 25% seen once. With respect to this clonotype: The antigen remains undetermined.

Trimming cost V 4 bases and J 12 bases, with 13 bases left between them. CDR3 length: 13 amino acids. They isolated at least 6 million PBMCs from each sample. Study observations and caveats: The lack of PBMC sorting stopped any conclusive naive versus antigen-experienced comparison.

The sample also formed part of further work on T cells of mothers and their children. As reported in that work: It was found that thymic selection shapes TCR recombination output similarly in related and unrelated pairs.

The sequenced sample was blood. The TCR originated in a boy younger than 18 in good health. The chain has TRBV12-3 or TRBV12-4 and TRBJ1-6; D call uncertain. The CDR3 loop is CASSSRTPGPLHF. In DNA form, the CDR3 reads TGTGCCAGCAGTTCGAGGACTCCGGGACCCCTCCACTTT.